This TCR beta chain is from a study of shared clonotypes between healthy human individuals. Study-wide points: The naive CD4 repertoires of several donors were compared, and around 5% of clonotypes were shared.

In regard to this clone: Its antigen remains unidentified.

Original handling: Sequence data from immunoSEQ were junction-only and lacked quality scores; consequently, filtering differed. TCRdb's copy holds only in-frame clones and misses some; the assay was immunoSEQ multiplex PCR. The V and J calls and the clone size are those of that table, but D and trimming were determined from the DNA. Among about 2.4 million clones listed, roughly 93% were seen once. This CDR3 region has 14 residues. J was trimmed by 8 bases and V by 6 bases; bases with no gene match: 6. Germline lookup yields CDR1 KGHSH and CDR2 LQKENI. The sequence derives from a man between 18 and 29 years old in good health. Some clones in this sample may be carry-over from other donors' samples. The sequencing sample was made of naive CD4+ T cells from PBMCs. Subset defined: CD45RA+ positively selected. The chain recombines TRBV18 with TRBJ2-1, with 11 bases identical to TRBD2. CDR3 residues: CASSPTSGNYEQFF. CDR3 sequence (DNA): TGTGCCAGCTCTCCGACTAGCGGGAACTATGAGCAGTTCTTC.